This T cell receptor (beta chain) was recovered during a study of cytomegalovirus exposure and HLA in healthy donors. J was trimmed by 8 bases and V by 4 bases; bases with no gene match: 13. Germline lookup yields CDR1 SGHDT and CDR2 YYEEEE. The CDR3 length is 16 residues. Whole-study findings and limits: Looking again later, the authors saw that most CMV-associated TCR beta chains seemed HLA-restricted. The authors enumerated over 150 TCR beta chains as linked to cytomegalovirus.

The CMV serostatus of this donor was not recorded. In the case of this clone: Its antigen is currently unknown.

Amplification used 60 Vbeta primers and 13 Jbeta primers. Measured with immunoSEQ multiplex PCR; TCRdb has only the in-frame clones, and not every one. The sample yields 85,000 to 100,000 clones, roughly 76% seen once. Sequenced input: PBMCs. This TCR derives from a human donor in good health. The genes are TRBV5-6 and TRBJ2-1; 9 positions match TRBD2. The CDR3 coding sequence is TGTGCCAGCAGCCCCGGGGGCGGGAGGGCCGTCTATGAGCAGTTCTTC. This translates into CASSPGGGRAVYEQFF.